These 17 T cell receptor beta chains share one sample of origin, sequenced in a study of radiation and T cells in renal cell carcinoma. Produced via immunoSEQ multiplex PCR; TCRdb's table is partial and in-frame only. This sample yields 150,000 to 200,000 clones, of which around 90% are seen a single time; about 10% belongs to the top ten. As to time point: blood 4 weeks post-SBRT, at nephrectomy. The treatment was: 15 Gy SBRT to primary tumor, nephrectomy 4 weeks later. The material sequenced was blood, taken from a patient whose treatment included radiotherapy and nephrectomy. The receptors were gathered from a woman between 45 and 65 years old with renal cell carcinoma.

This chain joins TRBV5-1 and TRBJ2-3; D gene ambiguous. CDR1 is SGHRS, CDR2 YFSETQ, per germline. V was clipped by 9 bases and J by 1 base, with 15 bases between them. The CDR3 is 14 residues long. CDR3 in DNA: TGCGCCACCCGACCGAAAGACCGCACAGATACGCAGTATTTT. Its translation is CATRPKDRTDTQYF.

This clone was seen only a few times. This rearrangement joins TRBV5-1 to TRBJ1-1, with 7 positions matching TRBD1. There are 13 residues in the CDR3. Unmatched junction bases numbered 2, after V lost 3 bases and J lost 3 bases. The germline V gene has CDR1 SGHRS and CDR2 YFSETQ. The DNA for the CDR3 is TGCGCCAGCAGCTCCGGGACAGACACTGAAGCTTTCTTT. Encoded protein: CASSSGTDTEAFF.

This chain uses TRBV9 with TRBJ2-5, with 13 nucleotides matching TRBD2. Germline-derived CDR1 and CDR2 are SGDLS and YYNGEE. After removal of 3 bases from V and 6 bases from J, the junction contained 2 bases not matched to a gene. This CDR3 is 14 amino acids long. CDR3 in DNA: TGTGCCAGCAGCGGACTAGCGGGGGGTCAGACCCAGTACTTC. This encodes CASSGLAGGQTQYF.

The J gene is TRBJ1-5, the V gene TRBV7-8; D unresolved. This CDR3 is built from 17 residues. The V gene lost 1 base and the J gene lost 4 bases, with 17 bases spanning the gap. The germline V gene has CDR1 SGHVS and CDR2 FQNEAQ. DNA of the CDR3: TGTGCCAGCAGCTTAGGCGGTAGTACCTTTGGGAATCAGCCCCAGCATTTT. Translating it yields CASSLGGSTFGNQPQHF.

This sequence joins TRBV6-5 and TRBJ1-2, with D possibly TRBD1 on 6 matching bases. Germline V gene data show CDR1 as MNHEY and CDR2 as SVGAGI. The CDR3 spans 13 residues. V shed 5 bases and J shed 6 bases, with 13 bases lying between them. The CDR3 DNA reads TGTGCCAGCAGTACACAGGGTTGGCATGGCTACACCTTC. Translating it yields CASSTQGWHGYTF.

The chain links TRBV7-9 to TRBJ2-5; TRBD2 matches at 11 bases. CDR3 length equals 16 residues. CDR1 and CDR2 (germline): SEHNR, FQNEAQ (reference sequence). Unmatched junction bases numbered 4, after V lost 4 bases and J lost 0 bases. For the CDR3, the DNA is TGTGCCAGCAGCTCCCCGGGACTAGCGGACCAAGAGACCCAGTACTTC. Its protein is CASSSPGLADQETQYF. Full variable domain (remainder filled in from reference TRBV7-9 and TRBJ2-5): DTGVSQNPRHKITKRGQNVTFRCDPISEHNRLYWYRQTLGQGPEFLTYFQNEAQLEKSRLLSDRFSAERPKGSFSTLEIQRTEQGDSAMYLCASSSPGLADQETQYFGPGTRLLVL.

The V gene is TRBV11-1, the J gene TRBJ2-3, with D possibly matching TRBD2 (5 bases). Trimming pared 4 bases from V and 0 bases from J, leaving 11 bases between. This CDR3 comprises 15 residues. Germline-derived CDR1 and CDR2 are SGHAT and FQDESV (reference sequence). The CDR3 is CASSSLSGSTDTQYF. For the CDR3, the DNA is TGTGCCAGCAGCTCTCTTTCGGGGAGCACAGATACGCAGTATTTT.

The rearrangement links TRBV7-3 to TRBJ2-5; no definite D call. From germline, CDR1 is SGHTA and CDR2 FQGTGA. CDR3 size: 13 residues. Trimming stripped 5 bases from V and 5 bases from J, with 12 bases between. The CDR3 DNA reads TGTGCCAGCAGCCCTCGCCCCGGGGAGACCCAGTACTTC. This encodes CASSPRPGETQYF.

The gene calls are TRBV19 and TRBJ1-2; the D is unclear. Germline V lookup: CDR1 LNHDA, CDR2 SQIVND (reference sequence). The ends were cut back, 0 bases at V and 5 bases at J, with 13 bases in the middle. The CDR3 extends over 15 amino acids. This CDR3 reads CASSIESGGEYGYTF. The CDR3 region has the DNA TGTGCCAGTAGTATAGAGAGTGGCGGTGAATATGGCTACACCTTC.

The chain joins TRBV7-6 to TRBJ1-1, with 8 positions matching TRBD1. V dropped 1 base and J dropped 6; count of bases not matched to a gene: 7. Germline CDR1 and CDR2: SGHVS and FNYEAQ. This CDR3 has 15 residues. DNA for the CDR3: TGTGCCAGCAGCTTAGGGACAGGGAAGAGACCTGAAGCTTTCTTT. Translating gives CASSLGTGKRPEAFF.

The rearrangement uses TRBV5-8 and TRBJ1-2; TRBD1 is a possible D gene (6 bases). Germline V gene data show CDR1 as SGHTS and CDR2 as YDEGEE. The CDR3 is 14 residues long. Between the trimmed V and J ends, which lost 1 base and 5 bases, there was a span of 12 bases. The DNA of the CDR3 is TGTGCCAGCAGCTTGTGGGGGCCCTCATATGGCTACACCTTC. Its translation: CASSLWGPSYGYTF.

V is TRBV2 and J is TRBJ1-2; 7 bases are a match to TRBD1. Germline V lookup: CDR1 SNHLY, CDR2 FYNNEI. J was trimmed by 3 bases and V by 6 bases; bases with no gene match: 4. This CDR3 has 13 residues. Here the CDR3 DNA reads TGTGCCAGCAGAGAGACAGGGCACTATGGCTACACCTTC. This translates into CASRETGHYGYTF.

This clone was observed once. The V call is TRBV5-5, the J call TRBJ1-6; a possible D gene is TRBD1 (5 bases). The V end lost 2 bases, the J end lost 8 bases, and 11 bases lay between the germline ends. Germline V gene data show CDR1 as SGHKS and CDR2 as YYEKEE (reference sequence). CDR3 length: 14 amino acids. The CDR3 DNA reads TGTGCCAGCAGCTTTCAGGGCTCCCATTCACCCCTCCACTTT. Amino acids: CASSFQGSHSPLHF. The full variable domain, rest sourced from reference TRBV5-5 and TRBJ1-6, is DAGVTQSPTHLIKTRGQQVTLRCSPISGHKSVSWYQQVLGQGPQFIFQYYEKEERGRGNFPDRFSARQFPNYSSELNVNALLLGDSALYLCASSFQGSHSPLHFGNGTRLTVT.

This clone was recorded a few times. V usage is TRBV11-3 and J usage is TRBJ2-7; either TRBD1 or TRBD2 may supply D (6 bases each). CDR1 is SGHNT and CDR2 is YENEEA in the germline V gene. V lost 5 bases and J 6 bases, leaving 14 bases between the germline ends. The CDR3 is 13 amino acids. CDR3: CASSPDPGAEQYF. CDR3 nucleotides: TGTGCCAGCAGCCCAGATCCGGGGGCCGAGCAGTACTTC.

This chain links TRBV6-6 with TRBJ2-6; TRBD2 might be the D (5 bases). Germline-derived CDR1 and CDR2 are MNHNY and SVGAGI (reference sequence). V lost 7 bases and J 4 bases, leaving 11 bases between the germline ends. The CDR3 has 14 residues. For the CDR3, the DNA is TGTGCCAGCAACCCTAGCTCCGGGGCCAACGTCCTGACTTTC. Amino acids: CASNPSSGANVLTF.

Written as DNA, the CDR3 is TGTGCCAGCAGCTTGGGGCAGGGTCGCGGGGAGCTGTTTTTT. Amino acids: CASSLGQGRGELFF. The V call is TRBV5-6, the J call TRBJ2-2; D may be TRBD1 (5 bases). The V end was cut by 0 bases, the J end by 7 bases, with 10 bases between. The V gene's germline CDR1 is SGHDT and CDR2 YYEEEE. There are 14 residues in the CDR3. The variable domain in full, completed from reference TRBV5-6 and TRBJ2-2, reads DAGVTQSPTHLIKTRGQQVTLRCSPKSGHDTVSWYQQALGQGPQFIFQYYEEEERQRGNFPDRFSGHQFPNYSSELNVNALLLGDSALYLCASSLGQGRGELFFGEGSRLTVL.

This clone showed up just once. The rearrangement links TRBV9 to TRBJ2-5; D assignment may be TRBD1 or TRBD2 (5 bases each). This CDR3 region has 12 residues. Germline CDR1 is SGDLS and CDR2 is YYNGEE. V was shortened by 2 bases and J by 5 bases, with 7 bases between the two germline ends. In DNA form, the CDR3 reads TGTGCCAGCAGCGTCAGGGAGGAGACCCAGTACTTC. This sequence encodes CASSVREETQYF. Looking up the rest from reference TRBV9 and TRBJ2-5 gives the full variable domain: DSGVTQTPKHLITATGQRVTLRCSPRSGDLSVYWYQQSLDQGLQFLIQYYNGEERAKGNILERFSAQQFPDLHSELNLSSLELGDSALYFCASSVREETQYFGPGTRLLVL.